One and the same sample provided the 3 T cell receptor beta chains below, sequenced in a study of blood T cell repertoires in COVID-19 (TCRdb year 2020). To prepare the library, the immunoSEQ multiplex PCR assay was applied. In TCRdb, the immuneACCESS table is reduced to in-frame sequences with V and J assigned. These tables do not hold every clone; where another copy was compared, an unresolved V gene accounts for under half, and the others remain unexplained. In all, the sample holds 330,000 or so clones, and 87% of those were seen once. Approximately 9.3% of the sample lies in the top ten. The sample comprised peripheral blood. The receptors come from a man aged 25 to 40 with COVID-19, enrolled during active disease.

This sequence joins TRBV5-1 and TRBJ1-2, with TRBD1 matching over 9 bases. V lost 6 bases to trimming and J lost 1 base; unmatched junction nucleotides: 7. The length of the CDR3 is 15 residues. Per germline, CDR1 SGHRS and CDR2 YFSETQ. The CDR3 spells CASKPTGGVNYGYTF. In DNA, the CDR3 is TGCGCCAGCAAACCTACAGGGGGCGTTAACTATGGCTACACCTTC.

The V gene is TRBV7-2, the J gene TRBJ2-7, with 9 bases lining up with TRBD2. From germline, CDR1 is SGHTA and CDR2 FQGNSA. This CDR3 region has 16 residues. V trimming: 4 bases; J trimming: 2 bases; junction bases outside the gene matches: 9. The CDR3 reads CASSSPPSGAPYEQYF. In DNA form, the CDR3 reads TGTGCCAGCAGCTCTCCCCCTAGCGGGGCCCCCTACGAGCAGTACTTC. Together with reference TRBV7-2 and TRBJ2-7, the CDR3 gives the full variable domain: GAGVSQSPSNKVTEKGKDVELRCDPISGHTALYWYRQSLGQGLEFLIYFQGNSAPDKSGLPSDRFSAERTGGSVSTLTIQRTQQEDSAVYLCASSSPPSGAPYEQYFGPGTRLTVT.

The rearrangement uses TRBV2 and TRBJ1-1; D gene unclear. This CDR3 region has 14 residues. Germline V gene sequence: CDR1 SNHLY, CDR2 FYNNEI. V gave up 4 bases and J gave up 0 bases, with 9 bases separating them. The CDR3 spells CASSATNMNTEAFF. Written as DNA, the CDR3 is TGTGCCAGCAGTGCAACGAACATGAACACTGAAGCTTTCTTT.